These 25 T cell receptor beta chains were sequenced from one sample in a study of identical twins. TCRdb independently ran MiXCR on the 5' RACE reads; one entry per CDR3 protein. Among 200,000 to 250,000 distinct CDR3 sequences listed, 6% to 9% were seen once. The same data also contributed to another study, on yellow fever vaccine responses in identical twins.

What was sequenced was memory (CD45RO+) T cells sorted from blood. The origin of the receptors is a woman aged 18-29 years in good health.

This clonotype is judged medium-sized. The chain combines TRBV12-3 or TRBV12-4 with TRBJ2-3; the match to TRBD2 covers 12 bases. The CDR3 length is 19 residues. Trimming at V came to 6 bases and at J to 2 bases, leaving 15 bases not matched to a gene. The DNA for the CDR3 is TGTGCCAGCAGCCCTCCGGGACTAGCGGGCCCAAAGCCCACAGATACGCAGTATTTT. Its translation: CASSPPGLAGPKPTDTQYF.

This clonotype was recorded at least ten times. The genes are TRBV12-3 or TRBV12-4 and TRBJ1-2, with TRBD1 matching 8 bases. V shed 2 bases and J 4 bases; nucleotides not matched to a gene: 3. The CDR3 has 14 amino acids. The CDR3 DNA reads as TGTGCCAGCAGTTTATCAGGGGGCGCCTATGGCTACACCTTC. As protein: CASSLSGGAYGYTF.

This clonotype was observed many times. The chain uses TRBV24-1 and TRBJ2-1; TRBD2 matches at 10 bases. The V segment lost 3 bases and the J segment 4 bases; nucleotides outside the gene matches: 5. Germline V lookup: CDR1 KGHDR, CDR2 SFDVKD. The CDR3 is made up of 16 amino acids. The DNA for the CDR3 is TGTGCCACCAGTGATGCTAGCGGGAGTAAGTACAATGAGCAGTTCTTC. Translation: CATSDASGSKYNEQFF.

V gene TRBV20-1 combines with J gene TRBJ2-5, with 13 bases lining up with TRBD2. Germline values: CDR1 DFQATT, CDR2 SNEGSKA (reference sequence). V was pared by 6 bases and J by 3 bases, with 7 bases of the junction left unmatched. CDR3 length: 15 residues. This CDR3 reads CSAWRGLAGEETQYF. For the CDR3, the DNA is TGCAGTGCCTGGAGAGGACTAGCGGGAGAAGAGACCCAGTACTTC.

V is TRBV6-2 or TRBV6-3 and J is TRBJ2-1; a possible D gene is TRBD2 (6 bases). CDR1 and CDR2 (germline): MNHEY, SVGEGT. The CDR3 has 18 residues. V lost 2 bases, J lost 8 bases, and 25 bases lay in between. The CDR3 region has the DNA TGTGCCAGCAGTTACAGCCCGCAATTAGCGGAAACCCTCTATGAGCAGTTCTTC. Protein product: CASSYSPQLAETLYEQFF.

This clonotype was seen ten or more times. The genes are TRBV3-1 and TRBJ2-2; D is unresolved. The CDR3 runs 14 residues. Germline CDR1 LGHDT, CDR2 YNNKEL (reference sequence). Trimming removed 2 bases at V and 0 bases at J, with 4 bases between. The CDR3 here is CASSQNTNTGELFF. Here the CDR3 DNA reads TGTGCCAGCAGCCAAAATACGAACACCGGGGAGCTGTTTTTT.

This chain joins TRBV7-6 and TRBJ2-2, with no clear D. The germline CDR1 and CDR2 sequences are SGHVS and FNYEAQ. Trimming shortened V by 1 base and J by 4 bases, and 13 bases separated the two germline ends. This CDR3 comprises 16 residues. CDR3: CASSLVGGSGTGELFF. The DNA for the CDR3 is TGTGCCAGCAGCTTAGTGGGCGGTTCGGGCACCGGGGAGCTGTTTTTT.

This rearrangement joins TRBV2 to TRBJ2-7; D unclear. V lost 3 bases to trimming and J lost 9 bases, with 9 bases between them. The CDR3 length is 11 residues. Germline assignment: CDR1 SNHLY and CDR2 FYNNEI. Here the CDR3 DNA reads TGTGCCAGCAGTGAGGTGGCTCCGCAGTACTTC. Translated: CASSEVAPQYF.

The chain uses TRBV6-2 or TRBV6-3 and TRBJ2-7; D is unresolved. Germline assignment: CDR1 MNHEY and CDR2 SVGEGT. This CDR3 region has 12 residues. Trimming shortened V by 8 bases and J by 6 bases, and 14 bases separated the two germline ends. The CDR3, as DNA: TGTGCCAGCGCGCAGGTTCCGGGCGAGCAGTACTTC. This encodes CASAQVPGEQYF.

V gene TRBV20-1 combines with J gene TRBJ1-1; no reliable D call. The CDR3 loop spans 14 amino acids. The ends were cut back, 0 bases at V and 4 bases at J, with 12 bases in the middle. Germline V CDR1 and CDR2: DFQATT, SNEGSKA (reference sequence). In DNA, the CDR3 is TGCAGTGCTAGAGAAGAGGTTCGGGTCACTGAAGCTTTCTTT. Protein: CSAREEVRVTEAFF.

This clonotype was observed many times. The chain uses TRBV7-8 and TRBJ2-1; the match to TRBD2 covers 7 bases. The germline V gene has CDR1 SGHVS and CDR2 FQNEAQ. The J segment lost 8 bases and the V segment lost 5 bases, leaving 12 bases of the junction unmatched. The CDR3 totals 15 residues. The CDR3 sequence: CASSPRGGGNDEQFF. The CDR3 nucleotides are TGTGCCAGCAGCCCTAGGGGCGGGGGTAACGATGAGCAGTTCTTC.

This clonotype was detected a few times. This chain links TRBV7-9 with TRBJ2-3; a weak D match, TRBD1 (5 bases). V dropped 1 base and J dropped 2 bases, with 10 bases sitting between them. The CDR3 contains 15 residues. Per germline, CDR1 SEHNR and CDR2 FQNEAQ (reference sequence). DNA for the CDR3: TGTGCCAGCAGCTTAGTTGTCAGGGACACAGATACGCAGTATTTT. Protein product: CASSLVVRDTDTQYF.

This clonotype has only a few counts. The rearrangement links TRBV6-2 or TRBV6-3 to TRBJ2-1, with TRBD1 matching over 10 bases. This CDR3 comprises 15 residues. CDR1 and CDR2 from the germline V gene are MNHEY and SVGEGT. Trimming took 6 bases from V and 1 from J; bases not matched to a gene: 3. The CDR3 is CASRQDRGSYNEQFF. DNA for the CDR3: TGTGCCAGCAGGCAGGACAGGGGGTCCTACAATGAGCAGTTCTTC.

The chain is built from TRBV5-1 and TRBJ1-2; 10 bases match TRBD1. V shed 7 bases, J shed 1 base, and the junction held 7 bases outside the gene matches. Germline lookup yields CDR1 SGHRS and CDR2 YFSETQ. The CDR3 consists of 15 residues. CDR3 sequence (DNA): TGCGCCAGCGGCCGCGGGACAGGGGTTAACTATGGCTACACCTTC. This sequence encodes CASGRGTGVNYGYTF.

The J gene is TRBJ2-3, the V gene TRBV5-1; 11 nucleotides align to TRBD2. The trim removed 4 bases at V and 3 bases at J, leaving 10 bases unmatched. Per the germline V gene, CDR1 is SGHRS and CDR2 is YFSETQ. This CDR3 is built from 17 residues. The chain's CDR3 is CASSVSGRVLSTDTQYF. CDR3 DNA: TGCGCCAGCAGCGTTAGCGGGAGGGTTCTTTCGACAGATACGCAGTATTTT.

CDR3 nucleotides: TGTGCCAGCAGCGTTAGGCCCGGGGGACTAGCTGGCAATGAGCAGTTCTTC. Amino acid sequence: CASSVRPGGLAGNEQFF. V usage is TRBV9 and J usage is TRBJ2-1; TRBD2 agrees at 9 bases. The CDR3 extends over 17 amino acids. Germline CDR1 and CDR2: SGDLS and YYNGEE. Trimming cost V 2 bases and J 6 bases; bases outside gene matches: 12.

This clonotype has more than one count but fewer than ten. As the CDR3 is not closed by the conserved phenylalanine or tryptophan, this likely results from a read error. The gene calls are TRBV6-1 and TRBJ2-2; TRBD2 agrees at 9 bases. The V segment lost 8 bases and the J segment 1 base; nucleotides outside the gene matches: 5. Germline V CDR1 and CDR2: MNHNS, SASEGT. The CDR3 runs to 15 residues. CDR3 nucleotide sequence: TGTGCCAGCGCTAGCGGGGCTGTGAACACCGGGGAGCTGTTTCTT. Protein product: CASASGAVNTGELFL.

This clonotype was seen repeatedly, ten times or more. J is TRBJ2-2 and V is TRBV10-3, with D perhaps TRBD1 (6 bases). This CDR3 is 15 amino acids long. Germline V gene data show CDR1 as ENHRY and CDR2 as SYGVKD. V lost 2 bases and J lost 6, with 13 bases in between. CDR3 residues: CAISERPQGSGELFF. DNA for the CDR3: TGTGCCATCAGTGAGAGGCCACAGGGATCCGGGGAGCTGTTTTTT.

In its sample, this clonotype was seen a few times. The chain carries TRBV7-3 and TRBJ2-7; D uncertain. V lost 4 bases to trimming and J lost 4 bases, with 14 bases between them. This CDR3 has 14 amino acids. Germline CDR1 reads SGHTA; CDR2 reads FQGTGA. CDR3 loop: CASSYGPFGYEQYF. The CDR3 DNA sequence: TGTGCCAGCAGCTATGGTCCCTTTGGGTACGAGCAGTACTTC.

There are many counts of this clonotype. The chain joins TRBV29-1 to TRBJ2-1; 10 positions agree with TRBD1. J gave up 6 bases and V 4 bases, and 6 bases lay outside the gene matches. Germline values: CDR1 SQVTM, CDR2 ANQGSEA. The CDR3 spans 14 residues. The CDR3 region is CSVVGTGALNEQFF. In DNA, the CDR3 is TGCAGCGTTGTTGGGACAGGGGCCCTCAATGAGCAGTTCTTC.

This clonotype has a count of ten or more. The chain joins TRBV7-4 to TRBJ2-1; 15 nucleotides line up with TRBD2. This CDR3 contains 23 residues. The junction had 21 bases not matched to a gene; V was cut back by 4 bases and J by 2 bases. Germline V lookup: CDR1 SGHVT, CDR2 SQSDAQ. CDR3 sequence (DNA): TGTGCCAGCAGCTACTCAAAGGGACAGACGGGACTAGCGGGAGGACGGGCCTACAATGAGCAGTTCTTC. Protein sequence: CASSYSKGQTGLAGGRAYNEQFF.

This clonotype was counted many times. The V and J genes are TRBV2 and TRBJ2-1; D call uncertain. The CDR3 sequence is 11 residues long. CDR1 SNHLY and CDR2 FYNNEI come from the germline V gene. Trimming pared 6 bases from V and 7 bases from J, leaving 7 bases between. DNA of the CDR3: TGTGCCAGCAGCGTGTTGAATGAGCAGTTCTTC. This sequence encodes CASSVLNEQFF.

The chain carries TRBV20-1 and TRBJ2-5; 7 bases agree with TRBD1. The CDR3 spans 15 residues. Germline trimming cut 5 bases from V and 4 bases from J; bases unmatched to any gene: 13. Germline V CDR1 and CDR2: DFQATT, SNEGSKA (reference sequence). CDR3 DNA: TGCAGTGCTCCACCCGGGACAGATCAGGGAGAGACCCAGTACTTC. Its translation: CSAPPGTDQGETQYF.

This chain joins TRBV2 and TRBJ2-1; D is uncertain. There are 13 residues in the CDR3. Germline lookup yields CDR1 SNHLY and CDR2 FYNNEI. V shed 4 bases and J shed 5 bases, with 9 bases lying between them. The CDR3, as DNA: TGTGCCAGCAGTGGGGCCGTCGACAATGAGCAGTTCTTC. Translating it yields CASSGAVDNEQFF.

Ten or more counts support this clonotype. The chain links TRBV14 to TRBJ2-3; D perhaps matches TRBD2 (5 bases). CDR3 length: 13 amino acids. Germline lookup yields CDR1 SGHDN and CDR2 FVKESK. Trimming stripped 0 bases from V and 9 bases from J, with 10 bases between. DNA of the CDR3: TGTGCCAGCAGCCAAGATATATGGAGGACGCAGTATTTT. This encodes CASSQDIWRTQYF. Full variable domain (outside the CDR3, taken from reference TRBV14 and TRBJ2-3): EAGVTQFPSHSVIEKGQTVTLRCDPISGHDNLYWYRRVMGKEIKFLLHFVKESKQDESGMPNNRFLAERTGGTYSTLKVQPAELEDSGVYFCASSQDIWRTQYFGPGTRLTVL.